The 21 T cell receptor beta chains below were found in one sample sequenced in a study of regulatory T cells in long-lasting Graves disease. Arm-PCR with iRepertoire HTBI primers amplified the CDR3 regions for these TCR beta libraries. TCRdb reprocessed the multiplex PCR reads via MiXCR and lists one record per CDR3 protein. The top ten clones hold about 13% of a sample with more than 350,000 distinct CDR3 sequences, roughly 21% of them seen once. As for time point: persistent/refractory GD, antithyroid drugs over 5 years with positive TRAb. The authors made the TCR library using RNA they extracted from PBMCs. The specimen was peripheral blood mononuclear cells (PBMCs), collected when the disease was refractory, from a patient treated with antithyroid drugs. Source of these receptors: a female donor with Graves disease.

This clonotype was found many times. J is TRBJ2-5 and V is TRBV24-1, with 7 bases lining up with TRBD1. The junction had 9 bases not matched to a gene; V was cut back by 3 bases and J by 3 bases. Germline V gene sequence: CDR1 KGHDR, CDR2 SFDVKD. The CDR3 length is 16 residues. DNA for the CDR3: TGTGCCACCAGTGATCGAAACAGGGGCCTGGAAGAGACCCAGTACTTC. Protein: CATSDRNRGLEETQYF.

The table lists this clonotype with many counts. The chain has TRBV28 and TRBJ1-5, with D hard to call. Germline CDR1 reads MDHEN; CDR2 reads SYDVKM. Trimming took 1 base from V and 5 from J, leaving 15 bases between them. The CDR3 covers 16 residues. CDR3 region: CASSLLGARLDQPQHF. Here the CDR3 DNA reads TGTGCCAGCAGTTTATTAGGAGCCCGGTTGGATCAGCCCCAGCATTTT. Full variable domain (missing parts from reference TRBV28 and TRBJ1-5): DVKVTQSSRYLVKRTGEKVFLECVQDMDHENMFWYRQDPGLGLRLIYFSYDVKMKEKGDIPEGYSVSREKKERFSLILESASTNQTSMYLCASSLLGARLDQPQHFGDGTRLSIL.

In this sample, this clonotype turned up many times. The chain employs TRBV2 and TRBJ2-7; 15 bases are a match to TRBD2. The CDR3 spans 17 residues. Germline CDR1 SNHLY, CDR2 FYNNEI. The J segment lost 6 bases and the V segment lost 3 bases, leaving 9 bases of the junction unmatched. CDR3 loop: CASSDGTSGRYWGEQYF. The CDR3 region has the DNA TGTGCCAGCAGTGATGGGACTAGCGGGAGGTACTGGGGCGAGCAGTACTTC.

This clonotype was seen at least ten times. The gene calls are TRBV2 and TRBJ2-7, with 8 bases that match TRBD1. The CDR3 has 14 amino acids. In germline, CDR1 is SNHLY, CDR2 FYNNEI. Losses at the gene ends were 10 bases for V and 5 bases for J; bases not matched to a gene: 13. The CDR3 loop is CAIPGQGEFDEQYF. The CDR3, as DNA: TGTGCCATCCCCGGACAGGGAGAATTCGACGAGCAGTACTTC.

This clonotype was counted only a few times. This chain links TRBV6-1 with TRBJ2-7; D perhaps matches TRBD2 (5 bases). The CDR3 runs 14 residues. The V end lost 4 bases, the J end lost 5 bases, and 15 bases lay between the germline ends. Germline loops: CDR1 MNHNS, CDR2 SASEGT. The CDR3 here is CASSADMASHEQYF. CDR3 nucleotide sequence: TGTGCCAGCAGTGCAGACATGGCTAGCCACGAGCAGTACTTC.

This clonotype was observed at least ten times. The chain has TRBV6-1 and TRBJ1-5; D might be TRBD1 (5 bases). Germline V gene sequence: CDR1 MNHNS, CDR2 SASEGT. V lost 5 bases and J lost 4, with 15 bases in between. The length of the CDR3 is 15 residues. CDR3 region: CASSLAGLRNQPQHF. The CDR3 coding sequence is TGTGCCAGCAGTCTAGCGGGACTCCGGAATCAGCCCCAGCATTTT.

V is TRBV6-2 or TRBV6-3 and J is TRBJ2-3, with D possibly being TRBD2 (5 bases). Germline assignment: CDR1 MNHEY and CDR2 SVGEGT. V was pared by 4 bases and J by 6 bases, with 23 bases between. CDR3 length: 17 amino acids. CDR3 in DNA: TGTGCCAGCAGTTCCCCGCTCGGGGTCTCTGGGTTGGATACGCAGTATTTT. Protein sequence: CASSSPLGVSGLDTQYF.

On this clonotype: A junction end diverges from the germline sequence, so it may reflect a read error. This chain uses TRBV3-1 with TRBJ2-5, with 13 bases identical to TRBD2. Germline values: CDR1 LGHDT, CDR2 YNNKEL (reference sequence). The CDR3 consists of 15 residues. CDR3 sequence (DNA): TGCGCCAGCAGTTACGGACTAGCGGGAGAAGAGGCCCAGTACTTC. This codes for CASSYGLAGEEAQYF.

V usage is TRBV20-1 and J usage is TRBJ2-2, with D possibly TRBD2 on 6 matching bases. Germline-derived CDR1 and CDR2 are DFQATT and SNEGSKA (reference sequence). V shed 6 bases and J shed 4 bases, with 15 bases lying between them. This CDR3 is built from 14 residues. CDR3 sequence (DNA): TGCAGTGCGGGGTGGCCTAGCGCCACCGGGGAGCTGTTTTTT. Encoded protein: CSAGWPSATGELFF.

This clonotype was seen only once. One end of the junction does not line up with germline, which may come from a read error. The V call is TRBV5-1, the J call TRBJ1-4, with 9 bases aligning to TRBD1. The germline CDR1 and CDR2 sequences are SGHRS and YFSETQ. This CDR3 is 15 amino acids long. The DNA of the CDR3 is TGCGCCAGCAGCTCGGACAGGGGCAGAAATGAAGAACTGTTTTTT. Its protein is CASSSDRGRNEELFF.

Remarks on this clonotype: The CDR3 ends on some other residue instead of the conserved phenylalanine or tryptophan, so this is likely a read error. This chain connects TRBV28 to TRBJ1-6, with TRBD1 identical over 7 bases. The germline V gene has CDR1 MDHEN and CDR2 SYDVKM. The CDR3 loop spans 13 amino acids. After removal of 6 bases from V and 10 bases from J, the junction contained 6 bases not matched to a gene. The CDR3 region is CASSQDRVSPLHL. The CDR3 bases are TGTGCCAGCAGCCAAGACAGGGTGTCACCCCTCCACCTT.

V gene TRBV11-2 combines with J gene TRBJ2-1; 12 bases fit TRBD2. Germline V gives CDR1 SGHAT, CDR2 FQNNGV. This CDR3 contains 14 residues. V lost 3 bases and J lost 7; bases outside the gene matches: 1. The CDR3 DNA follows: TGTGCCAGCAGCTTCGGGACTAGCGGGAATGAGCAGTTCTTC. Translation gives CASSFGTSGNEQFF.

The sample holds a few counts of this clonotype. J is TRBJ1-1 and V is TRBV5-1; TRBD1 agrees at 7 bases. There are 14 residues in the CDR3. Trimming removed 4 bases from V and 7 bases from J; junction bases left unmatched: 10. The germline CDR1 and CDR2 sequences are SGHRS and YFSETQ. CDR3 coding DNA: TGCGCCAGCAGCCACGACAGGGAAGGAGGTGAAGCTTTCTTT. Its protein is CASSHDREGGEAFF.

This clonotype was counted many times. The gene calls are TRBV7-9 and TRBJ2-5; D call uncertain. V lost 5 bases, J lost 5 bases, and 15 bases lay in between. The CDR3 is 14 residues long. Germline CDR1 SEHNR, CDR2 FQNEAQ (reference sequence). CDR3 DNA: TGTGCCAGCAGCCCGAGTTCAGGAGTCGAGACCCAGTACTTC. Its translation is CASSPSSGVETQYF.

In its sample, this clonotype was seen a few times. The CDR3 carries no conserved terminal phenylalanine or tryptophan, so it likely arises from a read error. The gene calls are TRBV29-1 and TRBJ2-5, with a weak D call TRBD2 (5 bases). The V end was cut by 5 bases, the J end by 0 bases, with 10 bases between. Germline V gene data show CDR1 as SQVTM and CDR2 as ANQGSEA. The CDR3 extends over 13 amino acids. The CDR3: CSVRRRNQETQYS. As DNA, the CDR3 is TGCAGCGTTAGGAGGCGGAACCAAGAGACCCAGTACTCC.

This clonotype was counted many times. This rearrangement joins TRBV6-5 to TRBJ2-7; no clear D. The CDR3 has 13 amino acids. In germline, CDR1 is MNHEY, CDR2 SVGAGI. V dropped 2 bases and J dropped 6 bases, with 11 bases sitting between them. CDR3 nucleotides: TGTGCCAGCAGTTACGAAGGCTCGGGCGAGCAGTACTTC. Its translation is CASSYEGSGEQYF.

This clonotype occurred many times. The CDR3 reads CASSSLLRTAQYEQYF. CDR3 nucleotides: TGTGCCAGCAGTTCTCTACTCAGGACAGCACAGTACGAGCAGTACTTC. The rearrangement uses TRBV28 and TRBJ2-7; D may be TRBD1 (6 bases). The CDR3 extends over 16 amino acids. Deletions cut 4 bases from V and 4 bases from J, with 20 bases between. In germline, CDR1 is MDHEN, CDR2 SYDVKM.

J is TRBJ1-3 and V is TRBV12-3 or TRBV12-4; 9 bases line up with TRBD1. The CDR3 extends over 15 amino acids. J gave up 2 bases and V 3 bases, and 2 bases lay outside the gene matches. The CDR3 region is CASSFDRGAGNTIYF. Written as DNA, the CDR3 is TGTGCCAGCAGTTTCGACAGGGGGGCTGGAAACACCATATATTTT.

This clonotype was counted only a few times. The V gene is TRBV19, the J gene TRBJ2-3; the D call may be TRBD1 or TRBD2 (5 bases each). The V and J ends lost 5 bases and 2 bases respectively, with 17 bases between them. There are 16 residues in the CDR3. Germline-derived CDR1 and CDR2 are LNHDA and SQIVND (reference sequence). CDR3 sequence: CASSVGGWGPTDTQYF. Written as DNA, the CDR3 is TGTGCCAGTAGTGTTGGGGGTTGGGGTCCCACAGATACGCAGTATTTT.

This clonotype was counted at least ten times. The chain has TRBV18 and TRBJ1-2, with D possibly TRBD1 on 6 matching bases. Germline CDR1 is KGHSH and CDR2 is LQKENI. The germline V and J ends were trimmed by 5 bases and 0 bases, with 13 bases remaining between them. The CDR3 consists of 15 residues. The CDR3 loop reads CASSTGTRANYGYTF. In DNA form, the CDR3 reads TGTGCCAGCTCAACCGGGACACGGGCTAACTATGGCTACACCTTC. The whole variable domain, remainder taken from reference TRBV18 and TRBJ1-2, is NAGVMQNPRHLVRRRGQEARLRCSPMKGHSHVYWYRQLPEEGLKFMVYLQKENIIDESGMPKERFSAEFPKEGPSILRIQQVVRGDSAAYFCASSTGTRANYGYTFGSGTRLTVV.

This clonotype was seen repeatedly, ten times or more. The rearrangement joins TRBV28 to TRBJ1-1; D is unresolved. Trimming took 7 bases from V and 6 from J, leaving 21 bases between them. This CDR3 contains 15 residues. CDR1 is MDHEN and CDR2 is SYDVKM in the germline V gene. The CDR3: CASTELLRAQPEAFF. CDR3 in DNA: TGTGCCAGCACCGAACTTCTCCGGGCCCAGCCTGAAGCTTTCTTT.